This is a list of T cell receptor beta chains from one sample in a study of regulatory T cells in long-lasting Graves disease. MiXCR was run by TCRdb on the multiplex PCR reads, yielding one entry per CDR3 protein. Seen here are about 290,000 distinct CDR3 sequences, 22% observed once, and the top ten hold about 56%. Sequenced material: peripheral blood mononuclear cells (PBMCs), taken when the disease was refractory, from a patient treated with antithyroid drugs. The receptors stem from a female donor with Graves disease. CDR3s include the opening cysteine and the closing phenylalanine or tryptophan.

v_call	j_call	cdr3_aa
TRBV30	TRBJ1-5	CAWSAGTANHQPQHF
TRBV7-2	TRBJ2-7	CASSLRLAGYKQYF
TRBV6-2/TRBV6-3	TRBJ2-5	CASSRDRGQGQETQYF
TRBV7-8	TRBJ1-5	CASSFLTGNQPQHF
TRBV28	TRBJ2-7	CASTPGLAGHQVIYEQYF
TRBV11-2	TRBJ2-7	CASSLSGWGEQYF
TRBV6-5	TRBJ2-7	CASSYSPSGMSYEQYF
TRBV12-3/TRBV12-4	TRBJ2-7	CASSFGYYEQYF
TRBV29-1	TRBJ2-7	CSVEGVGGAYEQYF
TRBV12-5	TRBJ1-2	CASGPGQGAYGYTF
TRBV9	TRBJ2-1	CASSASGGIYNEQFF
TRBV7-3	TRBJ2-1	CANSGRESYNEQFF
TRBV20-1	TRBJ1-5	CSAGWTQNQPQHF
TRBV7-9	TRBJ1-2	CASSLSQGAFVYGYTF
TRBV6-2/TRBV6-3	TRBJ1-2	CASSYPQHGYGYTF
TRBV11-2	TRBJ1-1	CASSPDRGGVTEAFF
TRBV18	TRBJ1-5	CASSNAGTGQPQHF
TRBV3-2	TRBJ1-3	CASSQEGGGQRRNTIYF
TRBV20-1	TRBJ2-7	CSAPVLRPLYEQYF
TRBV4-3	TRBJ2-7	CASSQDPPGSSSGYEQYF
TRBV7-2	TRBJ2-5	CASSSWTSGREETQYF
TRBV28	TRBJ1-1	CASSFTLDSIVMNTEAFF
TRBV6-5	TRBJ1-4	CASSYVSGVTNEKLFF
TRBV9	TRBJ1-6	CASSVDGVSYNSPLHF
TRBV9	TRBJ2-1	CASSKEVGLAGGVEQFF
TRBV2	TRBJ1-4	CASTRQGGEKLFF
TRBV28	TRBJ2-5	CASSPTKSYQETQYF
TRBV5-1	TRBJ2-2	CASSRQGANTNTGELFF
TRBV18	TRBJ1-6	CASSSAETGQGNSPLHF
TRBV9	TRBJ2-7	CASSFRSGGLEQYF
TRBV28	TRBJ1-5	CASSALDQPQHF
TRBV6-2/TRBV6-3	TRBJ1-5	CASSYQGRTGEPQHF
TRBV28	TRBJ1-2	CAIPDTNYGYTF
TRBV5-6	TRBJ1-6	CASSISTNSPLHF
TRBV6-1	TRBJ2-2	CASKRVAGYTGELFF
TRBV4-3	TRBJ2-7	CASSQDLGQGQEQYF
TRBV11-2	TRBJ2-1	CASSLIRDEQFF
TRBV28	TRBJ2-3	CASGRQPHTDTQYF
TRBV27	TRBJ2-1	CASSRGTNEQFF
TRBV5-1	TRBJ2-7	CASSLAGLTKGQGVYEQYF
TRBV6-9	TRBJ1-2	CASSFSQGNYGYTF
TRBV12-3/TRBV12-4	TRBJ1-1	CASSFANSTEAFF
TRBV24-1	TRBJ2-2	CATSDPQAENTGELFF
TRBV28	TRBJ2-7	CASSTFRGARSRYEQYF
TRBV7-9	TRBJ2-3	CASRSEAGWGTDTQYF
TRBV12-3/TRBV12-4	TRBJ1-5	CASSLRGGGGQPQHF
TRBV28	TRBJ2-7	CASSALTEPLDYEQYF
TRBV2	TRBJ2-7	CASSGNEQYF